Reported below is one TCR beta chain. The data stem from a study of technical replicates of blood from a handful of donors. The protocol was immunoSEQ multiplex PCR, while the TCRdb copy is restricted to in-frame clones and leaves out a portion. The data hold tens of thousands of clones, with over 85% observed a single time. Deletions cut 4 bases from V and 6 bases from J, with 19 bases between. The CDR3 runs to 14 residues. Germline CDR1 GTSNPN, CDR2 SVGIG (reference sequence). The chain combines TRBV30 with TRBJ2-7; tentatively, D is TRBD2 (5 bases). The TCR was taken from a human donor in good health. Some clones in this sample may be carry-over from other donors' samples. The material sequenced was PBMCs. The CDR3 DNA follows: TGTGCCTGGAAAGTTTACCGGGAAATAGGCGAGCAGTACTTC. Translated: CAWKVYREIGEQYF. Combining the CDR3 with reference TRBV30 and TRBJ2-7 gives the whole variable domain SQTIHQWPATLVQPVGSPLSLECTVEGTSNPNLYWYRQAAGRGLQLLFYSVGIGQISSEVPQNLSASRPQDRQFILSSKKLLLSDSGFYLCAWKVYREIGEQYFGPGTRLTVT.